This TCR beta chain was documented in a study of regulatory T cells in long-lasting Graves disease. Findings and limits, study-wide: There was favoring of TRBV28, TRBJ1-2 and TRBJ2-5 in persistent disease.

In its sample, this clonotype was seen many times. Antigen specificity is unknown. The conserved phenylalanine or tryptophan normally closing the CDR3 is absent here, so this likely arose from a read error. It is unclear where the CDR3 begins or ends on the DNA, so no DNA is shown, and the CDR3 is as TCRdb lists it. Library construction for TCR beta used iRepertoire HTBI primers and Arm-PCR of CDR3 regions. Under the authors' procedure: Samples jointly harbored roughly 60 TRBV and 12 to 15 TRBJ segments. One entry per CDR3 protein, called by TCRdb with MiXCR from the multiplex PCR reads. For this entry, the V and J calls and clone size follow TCRdb and not the study's own pipeline. The table has under 500,000 distinct CDR3 sequences, around 20% seen once. Germline V gene lookup returns CDR1 MDHEN and CDR2 SYDVKM. The CDR3 spans 13 residues, counting both ends. Time point indicated: persistent/refractory GD, antithyroid drugs over 5 years with positive TRAb. Scientists built the TCR library using RNA that was extracted from PBMCs.

The chain uses TRBV28 and TRBJ2-7; the table's D gene call, TRBD1, was not cross checked with the DNA. The sequence was obtained from a female donor with Graves disease. The specimen comprised peripheral blood mononuclear cells (PBMCs), sampled when the disease was refractory, from a patient treated with antithyroid drugs. CDR3 residues: CASRLPGTGAFFL.